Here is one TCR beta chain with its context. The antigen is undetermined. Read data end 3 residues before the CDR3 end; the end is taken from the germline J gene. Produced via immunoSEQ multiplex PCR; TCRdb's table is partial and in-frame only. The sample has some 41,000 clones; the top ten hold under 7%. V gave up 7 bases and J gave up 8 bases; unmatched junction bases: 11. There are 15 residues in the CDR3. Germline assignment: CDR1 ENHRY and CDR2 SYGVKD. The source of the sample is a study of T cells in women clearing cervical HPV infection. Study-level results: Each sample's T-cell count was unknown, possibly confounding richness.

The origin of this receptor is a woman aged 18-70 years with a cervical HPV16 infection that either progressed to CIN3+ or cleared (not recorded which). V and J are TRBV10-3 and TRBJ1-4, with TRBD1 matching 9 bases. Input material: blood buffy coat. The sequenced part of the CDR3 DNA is TGTGCCATCACCAAATTGGACAGGGGCGAGGAAAAA. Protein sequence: CAITKLDRGEEK. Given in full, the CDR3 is CAITKLDRGEEKLFF.